Presented here are 27 T cell receptor beta chains from one specimen sequenced in a study of blood T cell repertoires in COVID-19. The table came from immunoSEQ multiplex PCR; TCRdb's copy has only in-frame clones and leaves some out. The repertoire includes fewer than 450,000 clones, roughly 86% of them detected once, and approximately 2% sits in the top ten. Sample: PBMCs or T cells enriched from blood (not recorded which). The receptors stem from a woman aged 40-49 years with acute COVID-19.

The chain is built from TRBV2 and TRBJ2-3, with TRBD2 matching over 12 bases. Per the germline V gene, CDR1 is SNHLY and CDR2 is FYNNEI. The J segment lost 5 bases and the V segment lost 6 bases, leaving 6 bases of the junction unmatched. CDR3 length equals 15 residues. CDR3 protein: CASRALAGGGDTQYF. The CDR3 DNA follows: TGTGCCAGCAGGGCCCTAGCGGGGGGGGGAGATACGCAGTATTTT.

This clone has only a few counts. The rearrangement uses TRBV5-1 and TRBJ1-4; tentatively, D is TRBD1 (6 bases). Per germline, CDR1 SGHRS and CDR2 YFSETQ. CDR3 length: 14 residues. V gave up 8 bases and J gave up 4 bases, with 15 bases separating them. Written as DNA, the CDR3 is TGCGCCAGTAGACAGGACGTAATTAATGAAAAACTGTTTTTT. This codes for CASRQDVINEKLFF.

This rearrangement joins TRBV3-1 (or the pseudogene TRBV3-2) to TRBJ2-5; a weak D match, TRBD2 (5 bases). This CDR3 region has 14 residues. Germline V gene lookup returns CDR1 LGHDT and CDR2 YNNKEL (reference sequence). The V end lost 1 base, the J end lost 5 bases, and 11 bases lay between the germline ends. The CDR3 loop reads CASSQVAGLETQYF. The DNA for the CDR3 is TGTGCCAGCAGCCAAGTGGCGGGTTTGGAGACCCAGTACTTC.

The chain has TRBV3-1 (or the pseudogene TRBV3-2) and TRBJ1-3; no reliable D call. There are 14 residues in the CDR3. V lost 4 bases and J lost 0, with 7 bases in between. Per germline, CDR1 LGHDT and CDR2 YNNKEL (reference sequence). In DNA, the CDR3 is TGTGCCAGCAGCCCCCTGAGCTCTGGAAACACCATATATTTT. Protein sequence: CASSPLSSGNTIYF.

This clone was seen only once. This chain connects TRBV11-2 to TRBJ2-3, with a weak D call TRBD1 (5 bases). V shed 2 bases and J shed 0 bases, with 12 bases lying between them. CDR1 and CDR2 from the germline V gene are SGHAT and FQNNGV. The CDR3 covers 16 residues. CDR3 loop: CASSLSRTSSTDTQYF. CDR3 bases: TGTGCCAGCAGCTTATCAAGGACATCGAGCACAGATACGCAGTATTTT.

The chain couples TRBV19 to TRBJ1-4, with D perhaps TRBD1 (5 bases). CDR1 and CDR2 from the germline V gene are LNHDA and SQIVND (reference sequence). The CDR3 length is 15 residues. With 11 bases removed from V and 5 bases from J, the gap between germline ends came to 21 bases. CDR3 nucleotide sequence: TGTGCCTCAAAAAGGGCGGGACCGTTCAATGAAAAACTGTTTTTT. This sequence encodes CASKRAGPFNEKLFF.

The chain has TRBV10-3 and TRBJ2-7; 13 bases map to TRBD2. The ends lost 4 bases at V and 7 bases at J; junction bases unmatched: 4. The CDR3 covers 14 residues. Germline V gene data show CDR1 as ENHRY and CDR2 as SYGVKD. As DNA, the CDR3 is TGTGCCATCAGTGGACTAGCGGGGGGCTGGGAGCAGTACTTC. This encodes CAISGLAGGWEQYF.

V usage is TRBV4-1 and J usage is TRBJ2-1; 10 nucleotides match TRBD2. Germline V gene lookup returns CDR1 MGHRA and CDR2 YSYEKL. The CDR3 runs to 16 residues. The V gene end was trimmed by 3 bases and the J gene end by 6 bases; junction bases not matched to a gene: 8. The CDR3 DNA reads as TGCGCCAGCAGCCAGATCCCGGGACTAGCGATCAATGAGCAGTTCTTC. Protein product: CASSQIPGLAINEQFF.

The V and J genes are TRBV7-6 and TRBJ1-1, with a weak D call TRBD1 (5 bases). This CDR3 contains 14 residues. Trimming left V 0 bases short and J 3 bases short, with 8 bases between. CDR1 is SGHVS, CDR2 FNYEAQ, per germline. CDR3 sequence: CASSLARGDTEAFF. The CDR3, as DNA: TGTGCCAGCAGCTTAGCTCGGGGGGACACTGAAGCTTTCTTT. Looking up the rest from reference TRBV7-6 and TRBJ1-1 gives the full variable domain: GAGVSQSPRYKVTKRGQDVALRCDPISGHVSLYWYRQALGQGPEFLTYFNYEAQQDKSGLPNDRFSAERPEGSISTLTIQRTEQRDSAMYRCASSLARGDTEAFFGQGTRLTVV.

The CDR3 reads CAWRTGYEQYF. The CDR3, as DNA: TGTGCCTGGCGTACAGGCTACGAGCAGTACTTC. The V call is TRBV30, the J call TRBJ2-7; tentative D call: TRBD1 (5 bases). V was cut by 5 bases and J by 3 bases, with 8 bases left in between. The CDR3 runs 11 residues. Germline V gene sequence: CDR1 GTSNPN, CDR2 SVGIG (reference sequence).

In DNA form, the CDR3 reads TGTGCCAGCACCAAGGAACAGGGTGGTAACGAGCAGTACTTC. Translation: CASTKEQGGNEQYF. This sequence joins TRBV6-5 and TRBJ2-7; possible D gene TRBD1, 6 bases. The V gene lost 7 bases and the J gene lost 5 bases, with 18 bases spanning the gap. The CDR3 length is 14 residues. The V gene's germline CDR1 is MNHEY and CDR2 SVGAGI.

This chain links TRBV11-3 with TRBJ2-3, with TRBD2 matching 7 bases. Trimming at V came to 0 bases and at J to 3 bases, leaving 9 bases not matched to a gene. The CDR3 is 17 residues long. The germline gives CDR1 SGHNT, CDR2 YENEEA. CDR3 residues: CASSLDPRLGGTDTQYF. CDR3 DNA: TGTGCCAGCAGCTTAGACCCTAGACTGGGAGGGACAGATACGCAGTATTTT.

This clone came up a few times. The chain couples TRBV2 to TRBJ2-3; 10 positions agree with TRBD2. V shed 7 bases and J 2 bases; nucleotides not matched to a gene: 6. The CDR3 has 15 amino acids. Germline V gene sequence: CDR1 SNHLY, CDR2 FYNNEI. The CDR3 nucleotides read TGTGCCAGCACTAGCGGGGGCCTCCCCACAGATACGCAGTATTTT. It specifies CASTSGGLPTDTQYF.

This chain connects TRBV3-1 (or the pseudogene TRBV3-2) to TRBJ1-4, with TRBD1 matching over 10 bases. The CDR3 totals 15 residues. V trimming: 2 bases; J trimming: 8 bases; junction bases outside the gene matches: 5. Germline V gene lookup returns CDR1 LGHDT and CDR2 YNNKEL (reference sequence). CDR3 DNA sequence: TGTGCCAGCAGCCAAAGACAGGGGGCGCCGGAAAAACTGTTTTTT. This codes for CASSQRQGAPEKLFF.

The chain links TRBV2 to TRBJ1-2; D is possibly TRBD1 (6 bases). With 6 bases removed from V and 2 bases from J, the gap between germline ends came to 16 bases. CDR3 length equals 15 residues. Germline assignment: CDR1 SNHLY and CDR2 FYNNEI. CDR3 amino acids: CASSVFTGSNYGYTF. The CDR3 bases are TGTGCCAGCAGCGTCTTTACAGGGTCCAACTATGGCTACACCTTC.

A note on this clone: At the DNA level, this CDR3 is encoded by other sequences in the same sample as well. CDR3 in DNA: TGTGCCAGCAGCTGGGGACAGGGGTCTGGAAACACCATATATTTT. It translates to CASSWGQGSGNTIYF. J is TRBJ1-3 and V is TRBV7-9; 10 nucleotides agree with TRBD1. Trimming removed 4 bases from V and 1 base from J; junction bases left unmatched: 1. The CDR3 sequence is 15 residues long. Per the germline V gene, CDR1 is SEHNR and CDR2 is FQNEAQ (reference sequence).

This clone was recorded a few times. V is TRBV19 and J is TRBJ1-6; D perhaps matches TRBD1 (5 bases). The CDR3 covers 14 residues. V was clipped by 3 bases and J by 9 bases, with 12 bases between them. In germline, CDR1 is LNHDA, CDR2 SQIVND (reference sequence). This CDR3 reads CASSIGSGGSPLHF. Written as DNA, the CDR3 is TGTGCCAGTAGTATTGGCAGCGGGGGTTCACCCCTCCACTTT.

This chain uses TRBV9 with TRBJ2-1; D unclear. Trimming stripped 1 base from V and 3 bases from J, with 8 bases between. The CDR3 has 14 amino acids. CDR1 SGDLS and CDR2 YYNGEE come from the germline V gene. The CDR3 nucleotides read TGTGCCAGCAGCGTATCAGGTTTCTACAATGAGCAGTTCTTC. It encodes CASSVSGFYNEQFF.

The chain carries TRBV4-1 and TRBJ2-1; 12 bases are a match to TRBD2. In germline, CDR1 is MGHRA, CDR2 YSYEKL. The CDR3 spans 15 residues. Trimming at V came to 4 bases and at J to 8 bases, leaving 6 bases not matched to a gene. The chain's CDR3 is CASSPGLAGYDEQFF. The CDR3, as DNA: TGCGCCAGCAGCCCTGGACTAGCGGGGTACGATGAGCAGTTCTTC.

This chain uses TRBV3-1 (or the pseudogene TRBV3-2) with TRBJ2-7; D gene ambiguous. V was cut by 0 bases and J by 0 bases, with 6 bases left in between. The CDR3 covers 14 residues. In germline, CDR1 is LGHDT, CDR2 YNNKEL (reference sequence). CDR3 loop: CASSQDTLSYEQYF. The CDR3 bases are TGTGCCAGCAGCCAAGACACTCTCTCCTACGAGCAGTACTTC.

This rearrangement joins TRBV15 to TRBJ1-1, with D unresolved. Trimming removed 6 bases from V and 1 base from J, with 15 bases in between. This CDR3 is built from 15 residues. Per germline, CDR1 LNHNV and CDR2 YYDKDF (reference sequence). In nucleotides, the CDR3 is TGTGCCACCAGAATAATGGCCTCAGAGAACACTGAAGCTTTCTTT. Residues: CATRIMASENTEAFF.

The rearrangement joins TRBV27 to TRBJ1-5; D not resolved. This CDR3 spans 13 amino acids. In germline, CDR1 is MNHEY, CDR2 SMNVEV (reference sequence). Trimming took off 5 bases at V and 6 bases at J, with 11 bases between the two ends. CDR3 nucleotides: TGTGCCAGCAGTCCTGGAGGTGGTCAGCCCCAGCATTTT. This gives the protein CASSPGGGQPQHF.

This clone was observed once. This rearrangement joins TRBV14 to TRBJ1-2, with 8 nucleotides matching TRBD1. The trim removed 6 bases at V and 4 bases at J, leaving 16 bases unmatched. This CDR3 is 17 amino acids long. The V gene's germline CDR1 is SGHDN and CDR2 FVKESK. CDR3 in DNA: TGTGCCAGCAGTCGTTTTCCAGGGGGCGGCTTCCCCTATGGCTACACCTTC. Encoded protein: CASSRFPGGGFPYGYTF.

The gene calls are TRBV2 and TRBJ2-3; 9 bases line up with TRBD2. The J segment lost 3 bases and the V segment lost 4 bases, leaving 8 bases of the junction unmatched. Looked up from germline, CDR1 is SNHLY and CDR2 is FYNNEI. The CDR3 runs 16 residues. CDR3 coding DNA: TGTGCCAGCAGTGTAGAGGGCGGGGGGGAAACAGATACGCAGTATTTT. Translated: CASSVEGGGETDTQYF.

This sequence joins TRBV2 and TRBJ1-4; 8 nucleotides line up with TRBD1. CDR1 SNHLY and CDR2 FYNNEI come from the germline V gene. V gave up 4 bases and J gave up 7 bases; unmatched junction bases: 5. This CDR3 comprises 14 residues. The CDR3 spells CASSVDRGAEKLFF. CDR3 nucleotides: TGTGCCAGCAGTGTTGACAGGGGAGCTGAAAAACTGTTTTTT.

The chain has TRBV4-1 and TRBJ2-7, with D maybe TRBD1 (7 bases). Trimming pared 1 base from V and 5 bases from J, leaving 15 bases between. CDR3 length equals 15 residues. The germline V gene encodes CDR1 MGHRA and CDR2 YSYEKL. CDR3 sequence: CASSQAQGGINEQYF. The CDR3 bases are TGCGCCAGCAGCCAAGCCCAGGGGGGTATCAACGAGCAGTACTTC.

This chain connects TRBV5-1 to TRBJ2-1; 9 bases match TRBD2. V lost 0 bases, J lost 4 bases, and 8 bases stayed unmatched. The CDR3 loop spans 17 amino acids. CDR1 and CDR2 from the germline V gene are SGHRS and YFSETQ. CDR3 sequence (DNA): TGCGCCAGCAGCTTGGTTCCAGCGGGGGGCAATTACAATGAGCAGTTCTTC. Translation: CASSLVPAGGNYNEQFF.